A single sample gave rise to the 6 T cell receptor beta chains below, sequenced in a study of T cells in Graves' hyperthyroidism and ophthalmopathy (dated by TCRdb to between 2019 and 2020). The library was obtained by multiplex PCR. The sequencer listed for this sample is Illumina HiSeq 2000. The TCR beta CDR3 regions were amplified from the RNA transcripts. For the first round of RT-PCR on the TCR CDR3, the HTBI primer set was used together with the Qiagen OneStep RT-PCR kit. TCRdb itself trimmed the public reads at Q25 with fastp, ran MiXCR and retained productive beta chains. Each entry is one CDR3 protein sequence, shown with its most common DNA and genes. The sample has about 300,000 distinct CDR3 sequences on record, over 15% of them singletons. Jointly, the top ten make up approximately 31% of the sample. Sequenced input: blood. All receptors derive from a young man with Graves' hyperthyroidism.

This clonotype was recorded once. The chain carries TRBV20-1 and TRBJ2-1; TRBD2 aligns across 9 bases. This CDR3 region has 14 residues. Trimming took 3 bases from V and 10 from J; bases not matched to a gene: 10. Germline CDR1 reads DFQATT; CDR2 reads SNEGSKA (reference sequence). The CDR3 coding sequence is TGCAGTGCTAGCCCACTGACTAGCGGAGCGGAGCAGTTCTTC. It specifies CSASPLTSGAEQFF.

This clonotype was seen a handful of times. The chain uses TRBV18 and TRBJ2-3, with TRBD2 matching over 11 bases. Germline CDR1 is KGHSH and CDR2 is LQKENI. J was trimmed by 2 bases and V by 2 bases; bases with no gene match: 3. This CDR3 contains 16 residues. In nucleotides, the CDR3 is TGTGCCAGCTCACCATTAGCGGGAGGGGCCACAGATACGCAGTATTTT. Its protein is CASSPLAGGATDTQYF.

The chain combines TRBV5-1 with TRBJ2-3; no reliable D call. The CDR3 is made up of 15 amino acids. Per the germline V gene, CDR1 is SGHRS and CDR2 is YFSETQ. V gave up 4 bases and J gave up 0 bases, with 12 bases separating them. For the CDR3, the DNA is TGCGCCAGCAGCCCGCAGGTCACTAGCACAGATACGCAGTATTTT. Its translation is CASSPQVTSTDTQYF.

The gene calls are TRBV7-9 and TRBJ2-3; 10 bases agree with TRBD2. This CDR3 has 15 amino acids. The germline V gene has CDR1 SEHNR and CDR2 FQNEAQ (reference sequence). V gave up 5 bases and J gave up 8 bases; unmatched junction bases: 10. The CDR3 spells CASSPRPSGRATQYF. DNA for the CDR3: TGTGCCAGCAGCCCAAGGCCTAGCGGGAGAGCTACGCAGTATTTT.

This rearrangement joins TRBV20-1 to TRBJ2-7; the match to TRBD2 covers 10 bases. V trimming: 4 bases; J trimming: 9 bases; junction bases outside the gene matches: 12. Germline V gene lookup returns CDR1 DFQATT and CDR2 SNEGSKA (reference sequence). This CDR3 comprises 14 residues. The CDR3 loop is CSATTSGKGGGQYF. The CDR3 region has the DNA TGCAGTGCTACAACTAGCGGGAAAGGGGGTGGGCAGTACTTC.

The chain combines TRBV29-1 with TRBJ2-1; D is ambiguous. The V and J ends lost 2 bases and 7 bases respectively, with 12 bases between them. CDR1 and CDR2 (germline): SQVTM, ANQGSEA. CDR3 length: 13 residues. CDR3 DNA: TGCAGCGTTGAAAGTGGGGTGGGGAATGAGCAGTTCTTC. Its translation: CSVESGVGNEQFF.